This TCR beta chain was observed in a study of response to subunit inactivated influenza vaccine. Points from the study as a whole: Every seasonal influenza vaccination brings in few new T cells, the authors suggested.

TCRdb used MiXCR to reprocess the RT-PCR reads, holding one entry per CDR3 protein. Of around 300,000 distinct CDR3 sequences listed, about 20% are singletons. A note on this clonotype: The antigen is not known.

J gave up 3 bases and V 5 bases, and 3 bases lay outside the gene matches. The CDR3 is 14 residues long. Germline values: CDR1 SNHLY, CDR2 FYNNEI. Sequencing was performed on PBMCs from blood, taken 21 months after vaccination. The chain has TRBV2 and TRBJ1-5, with 8 bases identical to TRBD1. The sequence was obtained from a man aged 50-75 years who received an inactivated influenza vaccine. DNA of the CDR3: TGTGCCAGCAGTCTGGACAGGGACAATCAGCCCCAGCATTTT. This codes for CASSLDRDNQPQHF.